This TCR beta chain comes out of a study of beta chain features in type 1 diabetes. The overall study: Sorted cells numbering some 110 million were examined across all samples.

cDNA synthesis used the whole RNA isolate, giving expressed TCRB sequences. Only in-frame clones appear in the TCRdb table, and some are missing; sequencing was by immunoSEQ multiplex PCR. The sample has 970,000 or so clones, 15% to 20% seen once; the top ten hold 0.02% to 0.025%. The CDR3 is 15 residues long. Trimming removed 9 bases at V and 8 bases at J, with 22 bases between. The germline CDR1 and CDR2 sequences are ENHRY and SYGVKD. The material sequenced was naive CD4+ T cells from blood. This clonotype was sampled from a woman aged 18 to 35 in good health. The chain links TRBV10-3 to TRBJ2-2; D gene ambiguous. The CDR3 sequence: CAIIKDLSSPGELFF. The CDR3 nucleotides read TGTGCCATAATAAAAGACTTATCGAGTCCAGGGGAGCTGTTTTTT.